The table lists the clone carrying this T cell receptor (beta chain) with a few counts. The target antigen is unknown. The authors sorted CD4+ naive, central memory, regulatory and stem cell-like memory cells via CD45RO/CCR7/CD25/CD127/CD95/CD27. This entry belongs to a study of beta chain features in type 1 diabetes. Germline assignment: CDR1 SGHAT and CDR2 FQNNGV. This CDR3 is built from 15 residues. With V trimmed by 4 bases and J by 2 bases, 5 bases remained unmatched. The study's findings and limits: Shorter templates may be favored by PCR, equally so in patients and controls. In every one of the four CD4+ subsets, TCRB CDR3s were moderately but significantly shorter in Type 1 diabetes patients. The cDNA sequencing approach could over-represent high-TCR-expressing cells. Type 1 diabetes patients had VDJ junctions that carried fewer insertions and more deletions.

Reverse transcribing all isolated RNA meant expressed TCRB transcripts were sequenced. The method was immunoSEQ multiplex PCR; TCRdb's version includes in-frame clones alone and lacks a portion of them. The profile covers approximately 270,000 clones, with over 11% appearing a single time and about 0.015% taken by the ten largest. The TCR comes from a man aged 25-45 years with type 1 diabetes. V gene TRBV11-2 combines with J gene TRBJ2-3; 8 bases line up with TRBD2. The sequenced sample was naive CD4+ T cells from blood. CDR3 loop: CASSSGLADTDTQYF. For the CDR3, the DNA is TGTGCCAGCAGCTCTGGACTAGCTGACACAGATACGCAGTATTTT.